The TCR beta chain described here comes from a study of T cells in Graves' hyperthyroidism and ophthalmopathy. This clonotype was found many times. The CDR3 loop spans 16 amino acids. Germline V lookup: CDR1 SEHNR, CDR2 FQNEAQ (reference sequence). Deletions cut 4 bases from V and 3 bases from J, with 15 bases between. TCR beta CDR3 regions were amplified from RNA transcripts. Using the HTBI primer set, a first-round RT-PCR was run on the TCR CDR3. TCRdb re-called the multiplex PCR reads through MiXCR, storing one row per CDR3 protein. Of more than 450,000 distinct CDR3 sequences listed, just under 20% were seen once; the top ten hold over 45%.

The specimen sequenced was blood. The sequence was obtained from a man aged 40-55 years with Graves' ophthalmopathy. The chain links TRBV7-9 to TRBJ1-4, with a tentative D call TRBD1 (6 bases). The CDR3 reads CASSSRGGQANEKLFF. The CDR3 coding sequence is TGTGCCAGCAGCTCCCGTGGGGGCCAGGCTAATGAAAAACTGTTTTTT.